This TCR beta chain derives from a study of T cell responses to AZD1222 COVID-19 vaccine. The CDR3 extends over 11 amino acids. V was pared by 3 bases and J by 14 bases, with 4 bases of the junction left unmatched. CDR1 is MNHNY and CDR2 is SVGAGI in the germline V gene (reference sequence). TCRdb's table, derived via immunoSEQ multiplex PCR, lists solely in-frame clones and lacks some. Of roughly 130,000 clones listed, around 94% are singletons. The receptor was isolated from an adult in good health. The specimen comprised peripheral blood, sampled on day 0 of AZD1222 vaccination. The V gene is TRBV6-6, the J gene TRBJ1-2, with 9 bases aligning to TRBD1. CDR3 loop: CASSYGTGPTF. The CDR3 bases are TGTGCCAGCAGTTATGGGACAGGGCCAACCTTC.